The 30 T cell receptor beta chains below come from one sample, sequenced in a study of blood T cell repertoires in COVID-19. Repertoires were generated with immunoSEQ multiplex PCR, while TCRdb's copy carries only in-frame clones and drops some. This table has roughly 100,000 clones, approximately 80% appearing once. The sequencing input was peripheral blood. Receptors were obtained from a woman older than 75 with acute or convalescent COVID-19.

CDR3 sequence reads: CASGTWSGYTF. The CDR3, as DNA: TGTGCCAGCGGTACTTGGAGCGGCTACACCTTC. The rearrangement links TRBV28 to TRBJ1-2; D is unclear. Trimming took 8 bases from V and 8 from J, leaving 12 bases between them. The germline gives CDR1 MDHEN, CDR2 SYDVKM. CDR3 length equals 11 residues.

The chain couples TRBV10-3 to TRBJ1-2; TRBD1 agrees at 8 bases. Germline assignment: CDR1 ENHRY and CDR2 SYGVKD. The CDR3 extends over 13 amino acids. The ends lost 4 bases at V and 8 bases at J; junction bases unmatched: 6. The CDR3 sequence: CAISVQGARGYTF. The CDR3 DNA reads as TGTGCCATCAGTGTCCAGGGGGCGAGGGGCTACACCTTC.

To note about this clone: Distinct nucleotide sequences in the sample also encode this CDR3. This sequence joins TRBV18 and TRBJ2-2; possible D gene TRBD1, 6 bases. The germline V gene encodes CDR1 KGHSH and CDR2 LQKENI. The CDR3 runs to 14 residues. V dropped 6 bases and J dropped 1 base, with 9 bases sitting between them. The CDR3 sequence: CASSPGQNTGELFF. CDR3 DNA: TGTGCCAGCTCGCCGGGACAGAACACCGGGGAGCTGTTTTTT.

The rearrangement joins TRBV19 to TRBJ2-1; a weak D match, TRBD1 (7 bases). The germline V gene has CDR1 LNHDA and CDR2 SQIVND (reference sequence). The ends were cut back, 5 bases at V and 3 bases at J, with 11 bases in the middle. The CDR3 sequence is 14 residues long. CDR3 residues: CASSGGTDYNEQFF. The DNA for the CDR3 is TGTGCCAGTAGTGGCGGGACAGACTACAATGAGCAGTTCTTC.

The chain combines TRBV28 with TRBJ2-7; 7 nucleotides agree with TRBD2. The V gene end was trimmed by 9 bases and the J gene end by 4 bases; junction bases not matched to a gene: 9. The CDR3 extends over 13 amino acids. The V gene's germline CDR1 is MDHEN and CDR2 SYDVKM. CDR3 region: CASKTGAGYEQYF. The CDR3 DNA reads TGTGCCAGTAAGACTGGAGCGGGGTACGAGCAGTACTTC. Full variable domain (missing parts from reference TRBV28 and TRBJ2-7): DVKVTQSSRYLVKRTGEKVFLECVQDMDHENMFWYRQDPGLGLRLIYFSYDVKMKEKGDIPEGYSVSREKKERFSLILESASTNQTSMYLCASKTGAGYEQYFGPGTRLTVT.

The chain links TRBV5-6 to TRBJ1-6; tentatively, D is TRBD1 (5 bases). V was clipped by 2 bases and J by 7 bases, with 7 bases between them. Germline-derived CDR1 and CDR2 are SGHDT and YYEEEE. The CDR3 has 13 amino acids. CDR3 sequence (DNA): TGTGCCAGCAGCTTAAACAGGAATTCACCCCTCCACTTT. This codes for CASSLNRNSPLHF.

J is TRBJ1-1 and V is TRBV5-1, with D tentatively TRBD1 (5 bases). This CDR3 region has 14 residues. Trimming removed 4 bases from V and 5 bases from J, with 15 bases in between. Germline assignment: CDR1 SGHRS and CDR2 YFSETQ. CDR3 in amino acids: CASSVGRGRTEAFF. The CDR3 DNA follows: TGCGCCAGCAGCGTGGGGCGGGGCCGAACTGAAGCTTTCTTT.

The chain is built from TRBV5-6 and TRBJ2-1; D is ambiguous. V lost 5 bases to trimming and J lost 5 bases, with 11 bases between them. Germline V gene lookup returns CDR1 SGHDT and CDR2 YYEEEE. The CDR3 runs 13 residues. The DNA of the CDR3 is TGTGCCAGCAGACGGCCCACAGACAATGAGCAGTTCTTC. Translation gives CASRRPTDNEQFF.

This chain uses TRBV6-5 with TRBJ1-2; 8 nucleotides match TRBD1. After removal of 0 bases from V and 5 bases from J, the junction contained 5 bases not matched to a gene. Germline CDR1 and CDR2: MNHEY and SVGAGI. This CDR3 is 15 amino acids long. CDR3 loop: CASSYSSGGVYGYTF. Written as DNA, the CDR3 is TGTGCCAGCAGTTACTCATCAGGGGGCGTTTATGGCTACACCTTC.

This clone was picked up one time. This sequence joins TRBV30 and TRBJ2-1, with a tentative D call TRBD2 (6 bases). V gave up 3 bases and J gave up 8 bases, with 11 bases separating them. The CDR3 loop spans 12 amino acids. Germline CDR1 is GTSNPN and CDR2 is SVGIG (reference sequence). CDR3 sequence: CAWREGRDEQFF. The CDR3, as DNA: TGTGCCTGGAGGGAGGGTCGGGATGAGCAGTTCTTC.

The chain links TRBV6-5 to TRBJ1-2; D perhaps matches TRBD1 (5 bases). Per the germline V gene, CDR1 is MNHEY and CDR2 is SVGAGI. The germline V and J ends were trimmed by 5 bases and 5 bases, with 18 bases remaining between them. The CDR3 runs to 15 residues. DNA of the CDR3: TGTGCCAGCAGTCCCGGGGGAGGGGCAGGATATGGCTACACCTTC. It translates to CASSPGGGAGYGYTF.

This chain connects TRBV6-1 to TRBJ2-7; D is ambiguous. Trimming stripped 4 bases from V and 0 bases from J, with 10 bases between. The CDR3 has 14 residues. The germline CDR1 and CDR2 sequences are MNHNS and SASEGT. The CDR3 DNA reads as TGTGCCAGCAGTGGTCCGGGTGTCTCCTACGAGCAGTACTTC. This encodes CASSGPGVSYEQYF.

V usage is TRBV11-2 and J usage is TRBJ2-2; 7 nucleotides match TRBD2. V lost 1 base and J lost 6; bases outside the gene matches: 5. CDR1 is SGHAT and CDR2 is FQNNGV in the germline V gene. The CDR3 loop spans 15 amino acids. Here the CDR3 reads CASSLVGSGAGELFF. CDR3 in DNA: TGTGCCAGCAGCTTAGTTGGGAGCGGGGCCGGGGAGCTGTTTTTT.

This clone was seen more than once but under ten times. The genes are TRBV2 and TRBJ2-2, with a possible D match to TRBD2 (5 bases). CDR3 length: 16 residues. V shed 2 bases and J shed 5 bases, with 15 bases lying between them. Germline CDR1 and CDR2: SNHLY and FYNNEI. The CDR3 protein is CASSEHPSLGTGELFF. The CDR3 bases are TGTGCCAGCAGTGAACACCCTAGCCTGGGAACCGGGGAGCTGTTTTTT.

The J gene is TRBJ1-4, the V gene TRBV10-3; D perhaps matches TRBD1 (5 bases). Trimming took off 5 bases at V and 7 bases at J, with 14 bases between the two ends. Germline CDR1 reads ENHRY; CDR2 reads SYGVKD. The CDR3 contains 14 residues. The CDR3 reads CAISPGGVGEKLFF. CDR3 nucleotides: TGTGCCATCAGTCCTGGGGGGGTCGGTGAAAAACTGTTTTTT.

V gene TRBV5-1 combines with J gene TRBJ2-7; 9 bases line up with TRBD2. Germline-derived CDR1 and CDR2 are SGHRS and YFSETQ. The CDR3 is 16 amino acids. V was pared by 0 bases and J by 0 bases, with 4 bases of the junction left unmatched. The CDR3 protein is CASSLVGGRVSYEQYF. The CDR3 region has the DNA TGCGCCAGCAGCTTGGTAGGCGGGAGGGTCTCCTACGAGCAGTACTTC.

The genes are TRBV18 and TRBJ1-1, with a possible D match to TRBD1 (5 bases). The CDR3 is 14 amino acids. V lost 1 base, J lost 5 bases, and 11 bases lay in between. CDR1 is KGHSH and CDR2 is LQKENI in the germline V gene. CDR3: CASSPRWGGTEAFF. The CDR3 DNA follows: TGTGCCAGCTCACCACGGTGGGGGGGTACTGAAGCTTTCTTT.

CDR3 loop: CASSIVGRGGDTEAFF. CDR3 nucleotide sequence: TGTGCCAGTAGTATAGTTGGAAGAGGGGGAGACACTGAAGCTTTCTTT. This chain joins TRBV19 and TRBJ1-1; perhaps TRBD1 as D (6 bases). This CDR3 has 16 residues. Germline-derived CDR1 and CDR2 are LNHDA and SQIVND (reference sequence). V was cut by 1 base and J by 3 bases, with 15 bases left in between.

The chain joins TRBV28 to TRBJ2-1, with 16 bases that match TRBD2. This CDR3 has 15 residues. V lost 6 bases and J lost 14; bases outside the gene matches: 10. Germline V gives CDR1 MDHEN, CDR2 SYDVKM. CDR3 in DNA: TGTGCCAGCAGCCCCCCCGGGACTAGCGGGAGGGACGAGTTCTTC. The encoded protein is CASSPPGTSGRDEFF. Combining the CDR3 with reference TRBV28 and TRBJ2-1 gives the whole variable domain DVKVTQSSRYLVKRTGEKVFLECVQDMDHENMFWYRQDPGLGLRLIYFSYDVKMKEKGDIPEGYSVSREKKERFSLILESASTNQTSMYLCASSPPGTSGRDEFFGPGTRLTVL.

The genes are TRBV29-1 and TRBJ1-4; 8 bases are shared with TRBD1. V was pared by 4 bases and J by 8 bases, with 15 bases of the junction left unmatched. CDR1 and CDR2 from the germline V gene are SQVTM and ANQGSEA. The length of the CDR3 is 16 residues. CDR3 protein: CSVALLGQGVGEKLFF. The CDR3 DNA is TGCAGCGTTGCACTCCTTGGACAGGGCGTAGGAGAAAAACTGTTTTTT. Combining the CDR3 with reference TRBV29-1 and TRBJ1-4 gives the whole variable domain SAVISQKPSRDICQRGTSLTIQCQVDSQVTMMFWYRQQPGQSLTLIATANQGSEATYESGFVIDKFPISRPNLTFSTLTVSNMSPEDSSIYLCSVALLGQGVGEKLFFGSGTQLSVL.

The chain links TRBV28 to TRBJ1-1; the match to TRBD1 covers 8 bases. Per germline, CDR1 MDHEN and CDR2 SYDVKM. CDR3 length equals 14 residues. Unmatched junction bases numbered 8, after V lost 8 bases and J lost 3 bases. CDR3 protein: CASERQGAYTEAFF. CDR3 bases: TGTGCCAGCGAACGGCAGGGGGCTTACACTGAAGCTTTCTTT.

This clone was observed a handful of times. The CDR3 region is CASSVSGRGSNEQFF. In DNA, the CDR3 is TGTGCCAGCAGCGTTAGCGGGAGGGGGAGCAATGAGCAGTTCTTC. The rearrangement links TRBV9 to TRBJ2-1, with TRBD2 identical over 11 bases. Losses at the gene ends were 2 bases for V and 6 bases for J; bases not matched to a gene: 4. The CDR3 consists of 15 residues. CDR1 is SGDLS, CDR2 YYNGEE, per germline.

The chain couples TRBV5-1 to TRBJ2-3; D not resolved. Germline V gene lookup returns CDR1 SGHRS and CDR2 YFSETQ. This CDR3 comprises 15 residues. The V end was cut by 5 bases, the J end by 1 base, with 14 bases between. DNA of the CDR3: TGCGCCAGCAGAATACGCCAACCAGGCACAGATACGCAGTATTTT. As protein: CASRIRQPGTDTQYF. Variable domain in full (rest from reference TRBV5-1 and TRBJ2-3): KAGVTQTPRYLIKTRGQQVTLSCSPISGHRSVSWYQQTPGQGLQFLFEYFSETQRNKGNFPGRFSGRQFSNSRSEMNVSTLELGDSALYLCASRIRQPGTDTQYFGPGTRLTVL.

This clone has just a few counts. The chain has TRBV5-8 and TRBJ1-2, with a possible D match to TRBD1 (5 bases). V was cut by 3 bases and J by 5 bases, with 17 bases left in between. CDR3 length: 15 residues. Germline loops: CDR1 SGHTS, CDR2 YDEGEE. CDR3 nucleotides: TGTGCCAGCAGCTCCGAACTCGCGGGACTGTATGGCTACACCTTC. Its translation is CASSSELAGLYGYTF. The variable domain in full, with the rest retrieved from reference TRBV5-8 and TRBJ1-2, is EAGVTQSPTHLIKTRGQQATLRCSPISGHTSVYWYQQALGLGLQFLLWYDEGEERNRGNFPPRFSGRQFPNYSSELNVNALELEDSALYLCASSSELAGLYGYTFGSGTRLTVV.

The gene calls are TRBV25-1 and TRBJ1-1; 7 bases are shared with TRBD1. Trimming cost V 2 bases and J 3 bases; bases outside gene matches: 6. CDR3 length equals 15 residues. Per the germline V gene, CDR1 is MGHDK and CDR2 is SYGVNS. CDR3 DNA sequence: TGTGCCAGCAGTGAACCCAGGGGGACAGACACTGAAGCTTTCTTT. Protein: CASSEPRGTDTEAFF.

This sequence joins TRBV27 and TRBJ2-7; D remains unclear. The V gene's germline CDR1 is MNHEY and CDR2 SMNVEV (reference sequence). There are 13 residues in the CDR3. With 5 bases removed from V and 2 bases from J, the gap between germline ends came to 10 bases. CDR3 coding DNA: TGTGCCAGCAGTGACGACAAGACCTACGAGCAGTACTTC. This gives the protein CASSDDKTYEQYF.

This sequence joins TRBV6-1 and TRBJ1-1, with 9 nucleotides matching TRBD1. After removal of 2 bases from V and 3 bases from J, the junction contained 4 bases not matched to a gene. This CDR3 has 15 amino acids. In germline, CDR1 is MNHNS, CDR2 SASEGT. CDR3 protein: CASSETGQGYTEAFF. The CDR3 DNA reads TGTGCCAGCAGTGAAACGGGACAGGGATACACTGAAGCTTTCTTT.

The rearrangement uses TRBV11-2 and TRBJ2-5, with unresolved D. Germline CDR1 is SGHAT and CDR2 is FQNNGV. This CDR3 spans 13 amino acids. V lost 3 bases, J lost 7 bases, and 12 bases lay in between. The CDR3 DNA reads as TGTGCCAGCAGCTTGAACGGTCCGGGGACCCAGTACTTC. This gives the protein CASSLNGPGTQYF.

The rearrangement uses TRBV11-1 and TRBJ1-1, with D perhaps matching TRBD1 (5 bases). V was cut by 1 base and J by 4 bases, with 7 bases left in between. Germline V gene sequence: CDR1 SGHAT, CDR2 FQDESV (reference sequence). This CDR3 region has 13 residues. The chain's CDR3 is CASSLGQFTEAFF. DNA for the CDR3: TGTGCCAGCAGCTTAGGACAGTTCACTGAAGCTTTCTTT.

The rearrangement links TRBV7-3 to TRBJ2-2; 9 bases are a match to TRBD1. Per germline, CDR1 SGHTA and CDR2 FQGTGA. V shed 3 bases and J 5 bases; nucleotides not matched to a gene: 10. This CDR3 comprises 17 residues. The CDR3 is CASSLIPGTGMTGELFF. DNA of the CDR3: TGTGCCAGCAGCTTGATTCCCGGGACAGGGATGACCGGGGAGCTGTTTTTT.